This T cell receptor beta chain was profiled in a study of identical twins. The CDR3 contains 13 residues. V lost 8 bases and J lost 1, with 10 bases in between. Germline CDR1 MNHEY, CDR2 SMNVEV (reference sequence). TCRdb fed the 5' RACE reads into MiXCR, producing one record per CDR3 protein. This table has hundreds of thousands of distinct CDR3 sequences, about 12% appearing once. Findings and limits, study-wide: These conclusions were based on statistical analysis (cross-sectional, not following the same donors).

As regards this clonotype: Its matching antigen is unknown.

The same sample was also studied in work on yellow fever vaccine responses in identical twins.

Sequencing used PBMCs. This TCR was recovered from a woman under 30 in good health. The rearrangement uses TRBV27 and TRBJ2-3; no clear D. CDR3 sequence reads: CASGRVGTDTQYF. In DNA, the CDR3 is TGTGCCAGCGGACGCGTGGGCACAGATACGCAGTATTTT.